These T cell receptor beta chains were read from a single sample in a study of patients and donors after allogeneic stem cell transplantation. TCRdb analysed the RT-PCR reads with MiXCR anew, one entry per CDR3 protein. The sample has about 210,000 distinct CDR3 sequences, about 38% seen once; the top ten hold roughly 10%. Sequenced material: blood, either unsorted or a sorted T cell fraction (not recorded which). All receptors come from a human donor who was either an allogeneic HSCT recipient or a stem cell or donor lymphocyte infusion donor (not recorded which). It is not recorded whose cells these are; they may come from a transplant donor. CDR3s include the opening cysteine and the closing phenylalanine or tryptophan. The D gene is left open where the match is weak. Clone size appears in some rows only: once, few, many, or a class for an expanded clone.

d_call j_call v_call clone_size cdr3_nt cdr3_aa
- TRBJ1-2 TRBV11-2 few TGTGCCAGCAGCGCCCCCCGGGCGGGAAGGGACTATGGCTACACCTTC CASSAPRAGRDYGYTF
- TRBJ2-3 TRBV5-1 few TGCGCCAGCAGCTTGCGAGCAGGAGATACGCAGTATTTT CASSLRAGDTQYF
- TRBJ2-5 TRBV24-1 - TGTGCCACCAGTGATTCTCGAGAGACCCAGTACTTC CATSDSRETQYF
- TRBJ2-2 TRBV12-3/TRBV12-4 few TGTGCCAGCAGAGCCGGGGCCAGATACGCGAACACCGGGGAGCTGTTTTTT CASRAGARYANTGELFF
- TRBJ1-2 TRBV7-9 few TGTGCCAGCAGGGAACCCACAGGATCCTATGGCTACACCTTC CASREPTGSYGYTF
- TRBJ1-1 TRBV5-1 - TGCGCCAGCAGCCCCCCGGGGAGGGAGAACACTGAAGCTTTCTTT CASSPPGRENTEAFF
- TRBJ1-6 TRBV7-9 - TGTGCCAGCAGCTTATGGGGGACACAGAATTCACCCCTCCACTTT CASSLWGTQNSPLHF
- TRBJ2-7 TRBV12-3/TRBV12-4 - TGTGCCAGCAGTTTAGAAGGAGCAACTTACGAGCAGTACTTC CASSLEGATYEQYF
- TRBJ1-2 TRBV3-1 - TGTGCCAGCAGCCAAGATGCCCTGAACTATGGCTACACCTTC CASSQDALNYGYTF
- TRBJ1-1 TRBV2 - TGTGCCAGCAGAGGACACCGTCCCATGAACACTGAAGCTTTCTTT CASRGHRPMNTEAFF
TRBD1 TRBJ1-1 TRBV27 few TGTGCCAGCAGTCTAACCGGACAGGGCTCAACTGAAGCTTTCTTT CASSLTGQGSTEAFF
TRBD1 TRBJ1-4 TRBV10-2 - TGCGCCAGCAGTGGAACCGGGACAGTAAATGAAAAACTGTTTTTT CASSGTGTVNEKLFF
TRBD1 TRBJ2-1 TRBV6-1 - TGTGCCAGCAGTGGCCCTCCTGACAGGGGATCTTACAATGAGCAGTTCTTC CASSGPPDRGSYNEQFF
TRBD1 TRBJ2-1 TRBV4-1 - TGCGCCAGCAGCCAGGTAGGACAGGGAATCTCCTACAATGAGCAGTTCTTC CASSQVGQGISYNEQFF
- TRBJ2-1 TRBV29-1 few TGCAGCGTTGCCCATTGGGGAGGAGAAGAGCAGTTCTTC CSVAHWGGEEQFF
- TRBJ1-2 TRBV20-1 few TGCAGTGCTAGTTCGACAGCGAGAGGCTACACCTTC CSASSTARGYTF
TRBD2 TRBJ2-7 TRBV5-1 once TGCGCCAGCAGCTTTGGGACTAGCGGGGTTTCCGTCTACGAGCAGTACTTC CASSFGTSGVSVYEQYF
- TRBJ1-1 TRBV6-6 - TGTGCCAGCAGTTTCTCGGGGGCTGAAGCTTTCTTT CASSFSGAEAFF
- TRBJ1-1 TRBV5-1 - TGCGCCAGCAGCTTGGATCCGAAGGCCGTGAACACTGAAGCTTTCTTT CASSLDPKAVNTEAFF
- TRBJ1-2 TRBV20-1 - TGCAGTGCTAATGAGGGCTATGGCTACACCTTC CSANEGYGYTF
- TRBJ1-5 TRBV6-2/TRBV6-3 - TGTGCCAGCAGTTACTGGGGGGGCAGTGGCAATCAGCCCCAGCATTTT CASSYWGGSGNQPQHF
TRBD1 TRBJ1-2 TRBV6-2/TRBV6-3 few TGTGCCAGCGGACAGGGCGGCTATGGCTACACCTTC CASGQGGYGYTF
- TRBJ2-3 TRBV4-2 few TGTGCCAGCAGCCTAGCCCTCTGGGGGGGCACAGATACGCAGTATTTT CASSLALWGGTDTQYF
TRBD1 TRBJ2-1 TRBV9 - TGTGCCAGCAGCCTCACCGGGACAGGCGGGGATGAGCAGTTCTTC CASSLTGTGGDEQFF
TRBD2 TRBJ2-3 TRBV29-1 - TGCAGCGTTGCTGGGACTAGCATCACAGATACGCAGTATTTT CSVAGTSITDTQYF
- TRBJ2-7 TRBV12-3/TRBV12-4 few TGTGCCAGCAGTTTGTTTTCGGGAAGTACAGGGCACGAGCAGTACTTC CASSLFSGSTGHEQYF
- TRBJ1-1 TRBV2 - TGTGCCAGCAGGGGTCAACCGAGAGGGGACACTGAAGCTTTCTTT CASRGQPRGDTEAFF
- TRBJ1-1 TRBV20-1 few TGCAGTGCTAGAAGGGGACGGGAGAACACTGAAGCTTTCTTT CSARRGRENTEAFF
TRBD2 TRBJ2-1 TRBV5-1 - TGCGCCAGCAGCTTGCTAGCGGGGAGCTCCTACAATGAGCAGTTCTTC CASSLLAGSSYNEQFF